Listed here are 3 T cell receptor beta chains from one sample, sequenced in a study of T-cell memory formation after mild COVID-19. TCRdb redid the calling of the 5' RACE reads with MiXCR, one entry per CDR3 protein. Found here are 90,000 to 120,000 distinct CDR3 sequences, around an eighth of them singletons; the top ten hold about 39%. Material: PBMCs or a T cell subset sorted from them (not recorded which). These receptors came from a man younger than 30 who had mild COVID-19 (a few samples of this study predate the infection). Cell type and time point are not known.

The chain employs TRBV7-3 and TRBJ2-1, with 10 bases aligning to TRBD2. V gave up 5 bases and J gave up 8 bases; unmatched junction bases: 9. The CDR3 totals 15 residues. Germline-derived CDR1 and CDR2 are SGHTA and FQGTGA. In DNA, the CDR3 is TGTGCCAGCAGCCAAAGCGGGGGGGCGATCCATGAGCAGTTCTTC. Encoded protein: CASSQSGGAIHEQFF.

The CDR3 DNA is TGTGCCAGCAGCTTAGGGTTAAACACTCTGGGGAAGACCCAGTACTTC. Protein product: CASSLGLNTLGKTQYF. The chain recombines TRBV7-2 with TRBJ2-5; D gene uncertain. The V end was cut by 1 base, the J end by 6 bases, with 18 bases between. Germline assignment: CDR1 SGHTA and CDR2 FQGNSA. The CDR3 runs to 16 residues.

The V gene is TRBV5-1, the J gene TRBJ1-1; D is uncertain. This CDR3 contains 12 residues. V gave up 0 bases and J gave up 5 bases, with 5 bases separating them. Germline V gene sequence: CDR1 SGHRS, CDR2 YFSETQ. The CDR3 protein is CASSLDLTEAFF. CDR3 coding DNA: TGCGCCAGCAGCTTGGACTTAACTGAAGCTTTCTTT.